Shown below are 6 T cell receptor beta chains from a single sample sequenced in a study of long-term antiretroviral therapy in people with HIV. Samples were assayed with immunoSEQ v3.0 at survey level. Repertoires were generated with immunoSEQ multiplex PCR, while TCRdb's copy carries only in-frame clones and drops some. This sample yields under 20,000 clones, of which more than 75% are seen a single time; about 10% belongs to the top ten. The sample here was unsorted PBMCs, taken 0.5 years after starting antiretroviral therapy. Receptors originate from a man aged 35 to 55 with HIV.

The V call is TRBV28, the J call TRBJ2-7; 9 bases line up with TRBD1. Per germline, CDR1 MDHEN and CDR2 SYDVKM. V trimming: 8 bases; J trimming: 2 bases; junction bases outside the gene matches: 7. The CDR3 runs to 14 residues. This CDR3 is CASEGGTGTYEQYF. DNA for the CDR3: TGTGCCAGCGAGGGAGGGACAGGGACCTACGAGCAGTACTTC.

The table lists this clone with a count of one. CDR3 amino acids: CSVEALAGDPQYF. The CDR3 DNA follows: TGCAGCGTTGAGGCGTTAGCGGGAGACCCGCAGTATTTT. The chain uses TRBV29-1 and TRBJ2-3, with TRBD2 matching over 9 bases. Trimming removed 3 bases from V and 10 bases from J; junction bases left unmatched: 8. The CDR3 runs to 13 residues. Germline values: CDR1 SQVTM, CDR2 ANQGSEA.

This rearrangement joins TRBV7-9 to TRBJ2-3, with TRBD2 matching over 9 bases. This CDR3 is 15 amino acids long. V shed 5 bases, J shed 4 bases, and the junction held 7 bases outside the gene matches. Germline V gives CDR1 SEHNR, CDR2 FQNEAQ (reference sequence). The CDR3 here is CASSVSGSSADTQYF. For the CDR3, the DNA is TGTGCCAGCAGCGTTAGCGGGAGTTCGGCAGATACGCAGTATTTT.

This clone appeared once. The V call is TRBV4-1, the J call TRBJ2-7; 13 bases align to TRBD2. There are 17 residues in the CDR3. The junction had 7 bases not matched to a gene; V was cut back by 4 bases and J by 1 base. Germline values: CDR1 MGHRA, CDR2 YSYEKL. CDR3 bases: TGCGCCAGCAGCCGGGGCGGGGGACTAGCGGGGTCCTACGAGCAGTACTTC. It is translated as CASSRGGGLAGSYEQYF.

The chain links TRBV7-8 to TRBJ2-1, with D possibly matching TRBD2 (5 bases). CDR3 length: 16 amino acids. Germline V CDR1 and CDR2: SGHVS, FQNEAQ. Trimming pared 2 bases from V and 1 base from J, leaving 12 bases between. The CDR3 bases are TGTGCCAGCAGCTTAACCTCTAGCAGATCCTACAATGAGCAGTTCTTC. Translating gives CASSLTSSRSYNEQFF.

The V call is TRBV14, the J call TRBJ1-6; D ambiguous. The CDR3 totals 18 residues. CDR1 is SGHDN, CDR2 FVKESK, per germline. Trimming cost V 0 bases and J 0 bases, with 12 bases left between them. The CDR3 bases are TGTGCCAGCAGCCAAGAGGTCCCGGACGGCTCCTATAATTCACCCCTCCACTTT. It yields the protein CASSQEVPDGSYNSPLHF.